The present T cell receptor beta chain was sequenced within a study of blood T cell repertoires in COVID-19. About the research overall: Acute and convalescent COVID-19 samples came from the United States, Italy and Spain. Sources were T cells, B-cell-depleted T cells, or PBMCs; the material itself was cDNA or gDNA.

Original methodology: By means of reference gene primer amplification, nucleated cell counts were estimated. TCRdb keeps only in-frame clones here, not all; method: immunoSEQ multiplex PCR. V, J and clone size reflect that table, while D and trimming were determined from the DNA. The profile shows roughly 59,000 clones, 65% to 80% of them singletons. CDR3 length: 14 residues. J gave up 2 bases and V 4 bases, and 4 bases lay outside the gene matches. In germline, CDR1 is MDHEN, CDR2 SYDVKM. The chain joins TRBV28 to TRBJ2-7, with 8 bases identical to TRBD2. This clonotype originated in a human donor in a cohort sampled during active COVID-19. Sequencing was carried out using peripheral blood. CDR3 loop: CASSSLADTYEQYF. CDR3 nucleotides: TGTGCCAGCAGTTCACTAGCGGACACCTACGAGCAGTACTTC.